Each of the 27 T cell receptor beta chains below was sequenced from the same sample in a study of T cell clonality in common variable immunodeficiency. Method: immunoSEQ multiplex PCR; TCRdb's copy keeps in-frame clones and lacks some. The sample includes 50,000 to 60,000 clones, none of them occurring once. Sequencing was carried out using peripheral blood mononuclear cells. These receptors originate from a person aged 18 to 75 in good health.

This clone was picked up many times. The missing CDR3 end, 3 residues past where the read stops, is filled in from the germline J gene. This chain joins TRBV7-2 and TRBJ2-3, with 10 bases identical to TRBD2. CDR3 size: 13 residues. Per the germline V gene, CDR1 is SGHTA and CDR2 is FQGNSA. The CDR3 bases that were read are TGTGCCAGCAGGTTAAGCGGGGGGGATGCG. Protein sequence: CASRLSGGDA. The whole CDR3 region reads CASRLSGGDAQYF.

This clone appeared many times. The read ends 3 residues shy of where the CDR3 ends; the end is completed using the germline J gene. The chain has TRBV19 and TRBJ2-2, with TRBD2 matching over 10 bases. This CDR3 is 16 amino acids long. Unmatched junction bases numbered 4, after V lost 5 bases and J lost 1 base. Germline V gene lookup returns CDR1 LNHDA and CDR2 SQIVND (reference sequence). The covered CDR3 bases are TGTGCCAGTAGTCCTTGGACTAGCGGGAACACCGGGGAG. Translation gives CASSPWTSGNTGE. The entire CDR3 protein reads CASSPWTSGNTGELFF. The variable domain in full, completed from reference TRBV19 and TRBJ2-2, reads DGGITQSPKYLFRKEGQNVTLSCEQNLNHDAMYWYRQDPGQGLRLIYYSQIVNDFQKGDIAEGYSVSREKKESFPLTVTSAQKNPTAFYLCASSPWTSGNTGELFFGEGSRLTVL.

This clone was counted ten times or more. The read comes to an end 3 residues before the CDR3 does, leaving the germline J gene to fill in the end. The chain has TRBV18 and TRBJ2-1, with 8 bases fitting TRBD2. The CDR3 extends over 15 amino acids. Trimming at V came to 7 bases and at J to 2 bases, leaving 7 bases not matched to a gene. CDR1 KGHSH and CDR2 LQKENI come from the germline V gene. CDR3 DNA, as far as it was read: TGTGCCAGCTTAAACGTAGCGGGAACCTACAATGAG. Protein product: CASLNVAGTYNE. Given in full, the CDR3 is CASLNVAGTYNEQFF. Complete variable domain (other parts from reference TRBV18 and TRBJ2-1): NAGVMQNPRHLVRRRGQEARLRCSPMKGHSHVYWYRQLPEEGLKFMVYLQKENIIDESGMPKERFSAEFPKEGPSILRIQQVVRGDSAAYFCASLNVAGTYNEQFFGPGTRLTVL.

In its sample, this clone was seen a few times. Coverage ceases 3 residues before the CDR3 finishes, and the germline J gene fills in the end. The rearrangement links TRBV19 to TRBJ2-2; TRBD2 agrees at 8 bases. This CDR3 contains 15 residues. V trimming: 4 bases; J trimming: 4 bases; junction bases outside the gene matches: 5. Germline CDR1 reads LNHDA; CDR2 reads SQIVND (reference sequence). The CDR3 sequence: CASSTGGRSTGELFF. The CDR3 DNA, read in part, is TGTGCCAGTAGTACGGGCGGGAGGAGCACCGGGGAG. Full variable domain (outside the CDR3, taken from reference TRBV19 and TRBJ2-2): DGGITQSPKYLFRKEGQNVTLSCEQNLNHDAMYWYRQDPGQGLRLIYYSQIVNDFQKGDIAEGYSVSREKKESFPLTVTSAQKNPTAFYLCASSTGGRSTGELFFGEGSRLTVL.

This clone was recorded many times. The CDR3 extends 3 residues past the end of the read, so its final part is completed from the germline J gene. The chain couples TRBV5-4 to TRBJ1-1, with D tentatively TRBD1 (5 bases). Germline CDR1 is SGHNT and CDR2 is YYREEE (reference sequence). V lost 5 bases and J lost 3, with 11 bases in between. The CDR3 length is 13 residues. CDR3 DNA (partial): TGTGCCAGCAGAGTACCGGGGGACACTGAA. It is translated as CASRVPGDTE. The CDR3 in full is CASRVPGDTEAFF.

This clone has ten or more counts. The read stops 3 residues short of the end of the CDR3; the missing end is completed from the germline J gene. The J gene is TRBJ1-1, the V gene TRBV2; TRBD1 might be the D (6 bases). CDR1 is SNHLY and CDR2 is FYNNEI in the germline V gene. CDR3 length: 15 residues. V was trimmed by 7 bases and J by 1 base, leaving 16 bases between them. CDR3 sequence: CASKPRGARNTEAFF. CDR3 bases read: TGTGCCAGCAAACCTCGGGGGGCTCGGAACACTGAA.

In its sample, this clone was seen many times. The sequence runs out 3 residues before the end of the CDR3; the remainder is reconstructed from the germline J gene. The genes are TRBV20-1 and TRBJ2-7; 7 bases fit TRBD1. The V gene end was trimmed by 6 bases and the J gene end by 0 bases; junction bases not matched to a gene: 8. The germline CDR1 and CDR2 sequences are DFQATT and SNEGSKA (reference sequence). The CDR3 contains 14 residues. The CDR3 here is CSARDSELSYEQYF. The sequenced CDR3 bases are TGCAGTGCCAGGGACAGCGAACTCTCCTACGAG.

This clone appeared many times. The DNA ends 3 residues before the CDR3 does, and the rest of the CDR3 is filled in from the germline J gene. The chain carries TRBV2 and TRBJ1-2; 10 nucleotides match TRBD1. CDR1 SNHLY and CDR2 FYNNEI come from the germline V gene. The CDR3 consists of 14 residues. The V gene end was trimmed by 6 bases and the J gene end by 0 bases; junction bases not matched to a gene: 1. The CDR3 DNA, read in part, is TGTGCCAGCAGAGGACAGGGGGCTAACTATGGC. This sequence encodes CASRGQGANYG. The whole CDR3 sequence is CASRGQGANYGYTF.

Comment on this clone: The CDR3 end is not reached by the read, which stops 3 residues before it; the germline J gene fills it in. The J gene is TRBJ1-2, the V gene TRBV6-1, with D tentatively TRBD1 (5 bases). Trimming took 0 bases from V and 6 from J, leaving 11 bases between them. The CDR3 has 14 residues. Germline V gene lookup returns CDR1 MNHNS and CDR2 SASEGT. Incomplete CDR3 DNA: TGTGCCAGCAGTGAAGCGCGGGGGTATGATGGC. Protein product: CASSEARGYDG. The CDR3 reads in full as CASSEARGYDGYTF.

In regard to this clone: Sequence at one end of the junction differs from germline and may be a read error. From the germline J gene comes the end of the CDR3, since the read stops 3 residues before it. The rearrangement links TRBV7-4 to TRBJ2-1; 10 bases fit TRBD1. CDR3 size: 16 residues. In germline, CDR1 is SGHVT, CDR2 SQSDAQ. The part of the CDR3 DNA that was read is TGCACCAGCAGTCCCCCCGGGACAGGGGCCAACAATGAG. It is translated as CTSSPPGTGANNE. The entire CDR3 reads CTSSPPGTGANNEQFF.

This clone was seen at least ten times. The observed sequence ends 3 residues before the CDR3 terminus, with the missing tail filled in from the germline J gene. The chain is built from TRBV28 and TRBJ2-5; TRBD1 aligns across 11 bases. The V segment lost 5 bases and the J segment 4 bases; nucleotides outside the gene matches: 6. This CDR3 has 15 residues. Germline CDR1 is MDHEN and CDR2 is SYDVKM. The sequenced CDR3 bases are TGTGCCAGCAGTACCGGGACAGGGGGTCCAGAGACC. Encoded protein: CASSTGTGGPET. The full CDR3 protein reads CASSTGTGGPETQYF. Looking up the rest from reference TRBV28 and TRBJ2-5 gives the full variable domain: DVKVTQSSRYLVKRTGEKVFLECVQDMDHENMFWYRQDPGLGLRLIYFSYDVKMKEKGDIPEGYSVSREKKERFSLILESASTNQTSMYLCASSTGTGGPETQYFGPGTRLLVL.

This clone has at least ten counts. The missing CDR3 end, 3 residues past where the read stops, is filled in from the germline J gene. The chain uses TRBV4-1 and TRBJ2-7; tentative D call: TRBD2 (5 bases). This CDR3 has 13 residues. Looked up from germline, CDR1 is MGHRA and CDR2 is YSYEKL. V shed 4 bases and J shed 5 bases, with 12 bases lying between them. The covered CDR3 bases are TGCGCCAGCAGCCCCGCCGGGGTGGACGAG. It specifies CASSPAGVDE. In full, the CDR3 reads CASSPAGVDEQYF.

This clone was recorded many times. CDR3 protein: CASSSRLAGGYEQYF. The sequenced CDR3 bases are TGTGCCAGCAGTTCCCGTTTAGCGGGAGGGTACGAG. The J gene is TRBJ2-7, the V gene TRBV28; TRBD2 aligns across 11 bases. The read halts 3 residues ahead of the CDR3 end, with the missing end drawn from the germline J gene. Trimming removed 4 bases from V and 4 bases from J; junction bases left unmatched: 6. This CDR3 contains 15 residues. In germline, CDR1 is MDHEN, CDR2 SYDVKM.

At least ten counts were recorded for this clone. The CDR3 is cut off 3 residues early in the read; its end comes from the germline J gene. The chain joins TRBV27 to TRBJ2-1; D is undetermined. The CDR3 length is 15 residues. Looked up from germline, CDR1 is MNHEY and CDR2 is SMNVEV (reference sequence). Trimming pared 5 bases from V and 8 bases from J, leaving 19 bases between. CDR3 DNA (partial): TGTGCCAGCAGTGAAGGGTATCAGGAAATCGATGAG. Protein: CASSEGYQEIDE. The CDR3 reads in full as CASSEGYQEIDEQFF.

This clone was recorded at least ten times. The sequenced fragment ends 3 residues before the CDR3 boundary, so the rest is inferred from the germline J gene. The chain has TRBV30 and TRBJ2-1; the D gene is possibly TRBD2 (6 bases). CDR1 is GTSNPN and CDR2 is SVGIG in the germline V gene (reference sequence). The CDR3 spans 14 residues. V was shortened by 2 bases and J by 9 bases, with 17 bases between the two germline ends. The CDR3 loop reads CAWSPSRRVGEQFF. The sequenced part of the CDR3 DNA is TGTGCCTGGAGTCCCAGTAGGAGGGTGGGTGAG.

There are many counts of this clone. Read coverage stops 3 residues before the CDR3 terminus; the germline J gene supplies the remainder. The V gene is TRBV12-5, the J gene TRBJ2-1; 8 bases are shared with TRBD2. Trimming at V came to 1 base and at J to 7 bases, leaving 9 bases not matched to a gene. This CDR3 contains 16 residues. Germline V gene sequence: CDR1 LGHNT, CDR2 FRNRAP. The CDR3 loop reads CASGLGREVKGNEQFF. Partial CDR3 DNA: TGTGCTAGTGGTTTGGGGCGGGAGGTGAAAGGGAATGAG.

This clone came up many times. The read ends 3 residues before the CDR3 terminus; that terminus is restored from the germline J gene. The rearrangement joins TRBV7-2 to TRBJ2-5; 7 bases match TRBD1. After removal of 4 bases from V and 2 bases from J, the junction contained 7 bases not matched to a gene. The CDR3 runs 15 residues. Germline CDR1 is SGHTA and CDR2 is FQGNSA. CDR3 region: CASSSTGTAQETQYF. CDR3 DNA, as far as it was read: TGTGCCAGCAGCTCCACCGGGACAGCTCAAGAGACC.

This clone was observed many times. CDR3 sequence reads: CASSVLASGSSNEQFF. The part of the CDR3 DNA that was read is TGTGCCAGCAGTGTCCTGGCTAGCGGGAGTTCCAATGAG. The J gene is TRBJ2-1, the V gene TRBV2, with 10 bases that match TRBD2. The CDR3 extends 3 residues past the end of the read, so its final part is completed from the germline J gene. Germline trimming cut 4 bases from V and 6 bases from J; bases unmatched to any gene: 9. The CDR3 sequence is 16 residues long. The germline V gene encodes CDR1 SNHLY and CDR2 FYNNEI.

This clone appeared many times. The CDR3 end lies 3 residues beyond the end of the read and is filled in from the germline J gene. The V gene is TRBV19, the J gene TRBJ1-3, with D possibly matching TRBD1 (6 bases). Trimming took off 3 bases at V and 4 bases at J, with 16 bases between the two ends. This CDR3 comprises 16 residues. Germline CDR1 LNHDA, CDR2 SQIVND (reference sequence). The sequenced part of the CDR3 DNA is TGTGCCAGTAGTATTTTCATCGGGACAAACGGAAACACC. Translating it yields CASSIFIGTNGNT. The full-length CDR3 reads as CASSIFIGTNGNTIYF.

This clone came up many times. The read falls 3 residues short of the CDR3 end, and the missing part is taken from the germline J gene. The gene calls are TRBV29-1 and TRBJ2-7, with TRBD1 matching over 7 bases. Trimming removed 3 bases from V and 4 bases from J; junction bases left unmatched: 9. CDR1 and CDR2 from the germline V gene are SQVTM and ANQGSEA. The CDR3 totals 14 residues. The sequenced CDR3 bases are TGCAGCGTTGAGGGCTTCGGGACAGTTTACGAG. It is translated as CSVEGFGTVYE. The entire CDR3 reads CSVEGFGTVYEQYF.

There are many counts of this clone. From the germline J gene comes the end of the CDR3, since the read stops 3 residues before it. The J gene is TRBJ1-1, the V gene TRBV19, with D unclear. The CDR3 consists of 13 residues. Germline V gives CDR1 LNHDA, CDR2 SQIVND (reference sequence). Trimming removed 8 bases at V and 6 bases at J, with 16 bases between. CDR3 DNA, as far as it was read: TGTGCCAGTCGAACACCCCCCAGCGCTGAA. It is translated as CASRTPPSAE. The whole CDR3 is CASRTPPSAEAFF.

The table lists this clone with many counts. From the germline J gene comes the end of the CDR3, since the read stops 3 residues before it. J is TRBJ1-5 and V is TRBV6-2 or TRBV6-3, with TRBD1 as a possible D gene (6 bases). The CDR3 totals 15 residues. V shed 6 bases and J shed 0 bases, with 12 bases lying between them. CDR1 and CDR2 from the germline V gene are MNHEY and SVGEGT. CDR3 DNA (partial): TGTGCCAGCAGCCAGGGGATTTATAGCAATCAGCCC. It is translated as CASSQGIYSNQP. The complete CDR3 sequence is CASSQGIYSNQPQHF.

This clone was recorded at least ten times. The CDR3 end is not reached by the read, which stops 3 residues before it; the germline J gene fills it in. The V and J genes are TRBV6-1 and TRBJ2-7, with D possibly TRBD1 on 7 matching bases. Germline CDR1 and CDR2: MNHNS and SASEGT. This CDR3 has 15 amino acids. Between the trimmed V and J ends, which lost 3 bases and 1 base, there was a span of 13 bases. The CDR3 DNA, read in part, is TGTGCCAGCAGTGAGGACAGGAGGGGATCCTACGAG. This gives the protein CASSEDRRGSYE. The whole CDR3 is CASSEDRRGSYEQYF.

This clone was counted a few times. The read ends 3 residues before the CDR3 terminus; that terminus is restored from the germline J gene. The chain combines TRBV30 with TRBJ2-4; tentatively, D is TRBD1 (5 bases). Germline lookup yields CDR1 GTSNPN and CDR2 SVGIG (reference sequence). CDR3 length equals 12 residues. The CDR3 bases that were read are TGTGCCTGGAGTGAGGGCAGGGATGGT. Translating gives CAWSEGRDG. The whole CDR3 sequence is CAWSEGRDGQYF.

This clone was found many times. The read ends 3 residues shy of where the CDR3 ends; the end is completed using the germline J gene. V is TRBV28 and J is TRBJ1-1; 7 positions match TRBD1. The CDR3 consists of 15 residues. The V gene's germline CDR1 is MDHEN and CDR2 SYDVKM. The J segment lost 3 bases and the V segment lost 1 base, leaving 5 bases of the junction unmatched. The sequenced part of the CDR3 DNA is TGTGCCAGCAGTTTATCGGGACAGCTATACACTGAA. This translates into CASSLSGQLYTE. Given in full, the CDR3 is CASSLSGQLYTEAFF.

This clone has a count of ten or more. The read ends 3 residues shy of where the CDR3 ends; the end is completed using the germline J gene. This chain links TRBV29-1 with TRBJ2-1; no reliable D call. Trimming removed 7 bases at V and 0 bases at J, with 10 bases between. In germline, CDR1 is SQVTM, CDR2 ANQGSEA. This CDR3 has 13 amino acids. The CDR3 DNA, read in part, is TGCAGCGAATCTACCATCTCCTACAATGAG. Protein: CSESTISYNE. The entire CDR3 sequence reads CSESTISYNEQFF.

This clone came up many times. The read terminates 3 residues before the CDR3 end, so the remaining end is supplied by the germline J gene. V usage is TRBV18 and J usage is TRBJ1-1; TRBD1 agrees at 9 bases. The germline V gene encodes CDR1 KGHSH and CDR2 LQKENI. The CDR3 has 16 residues. Losses at the gene ends were 6 bases for V and 5 bases for J; bases not matched to a gene: 13. The part of the CDR3 DNA that was read is TGTGCCAGCTCGTCAACCTCACCGGGACAGGGAACTGAA. It specifies CASSSTSPGQGTE. The whole CDR3 region reads CASSSTSPGQGTEAFF. The entire variable domain, with the rest obtained from reference TRBV18 and TRBJ1-1, is as follows: NAGVMQNPRHLVRRRGQEARLRCSPMKGHSHVYWYRQLPEEGLKFMVYLQKENIIDESGMPKERFSAEFPKEGPSILRIQQVVRGDSAAYFCASSSTSPGQGTEAFFGQGTRLTVV.